The rows below give T cell receptor beta chains drawn from one sample of a study of T cell responses to AZD1222 COVID-19 vaccine. The table came from immunoSEQ multiplex PCR; TCRdb's copy has only in-frame clones and leaves some out. This table has some 73,000 clones, 80% to 90% appearing once. Here the sequenced sample was peripheral blood, taken 28 days after the second AZD1222 dose. All receptors come from an adult who received the AZD1222 COVID-19 vaccine. Both conserved end residues are part of each CDR3. The order of the fields is J gene, V gene, D gene, clone size, CDR3 DNA, CDR3 protein. A D gene is named only where the DNA matches it firmly. Where a row states a size, it is once, few, many or the class of an expanded clone; other rows omit it.

TRBJ2-7 | TRBV9 | . | . | TGTGCCAGCAGCGCAGCCGGGACCCCCTACGAGCAGTACTTC | CASSAAGTPYEQYF
TRBJ2-2 | TRBV7-2 | . | . | TGTGCCTCTTTTGGCGGGGGCCTACCCACCGGGGAGCTGTTTTTT | CASFGGGLPTGELFF
TRBJ1-1 | TRBV6-4 | . | . | TGTGCCAGCAGTTTCGTCAGGGGCGCTGAAGCTTTCTTT | CASSFVRGAEAFF
TRBJ2-2 | TRBV5-1 | TRBD1 | . | TGCGCCAGCAGCCCCGGGACAGGCGCGTACACCGGGGAGCTGTTTTTT | CASSPGTGAYTGELFF
TRBJ2-3 | TRBV5-1 | . | . | TGCGCCAGCAGCCCTGATGGATCCACAGATACGCAGTATTTT | CASSPDGSTDTQYF
TRBJ2-7 | TRBV12-5 | . | . | TGTGCTAGTGGTTTGGTAGGGGCAGGGATCGTGATTTACGAGCAGTACTTC | CASGLVGAGIVIYEQYF
TRBJ2-7 | TRBV19 | TRBD1 | . | TGTGCCAGTAGTTCAGGACAGGGACGATTTAAAGCCTACGAGCAGTACTTC | CASSSGQGRFKAYEQYF
TRBJ2-1 | TRBV29-1 | . | . | TGCAGCTGGAAAGGGGAGCACTCCTACAATGAGCAGTTCTTC | CSWKGEHSYNEQFF
TRBJ2-1 | TRBV24-1 | TRBD1 | once | TGTGCCACAGGGACAGGGAACAATGAGCAGTTCTTC | CATGTGNNEQFF
TRBJ1-2 | TRBV4-3 | . | . | TGCGCCAGCAGCCAAGATAAGCGAGGGGACGGCTACACCTTC | CASSQDKRGDGYTF